This TCR beta chain was sequenced for a study of cytomegalovirus exposure and HLA in healthy donors. Study in general: In an earlier analysis, 90 million to 130 million unique TCR beta sequences were found from 150 million to 200 million T cells.

The V gene lost 0 bases and the J gene lost 6 bases, with 11 bases spanning the gap. CDR1 and CDR2 from the germline V gene are SGDLS and YYNGEE. The CDR3 spans 14 residues. Findings of the study overall: In a later analysis, several top co-occurrence clusters appeared linked to parvovirus B19, influenza, CMV and Epstein-Barr virus. An analysis that was carried out later associated fewer than 20,000 TCR beta sequences with HLA alleles at 0.05 false discovery rate. Per a prior analysis, the majority of TCR beta V segments were productive roughly 87% or roughly 30% of the time.

Primers: 60 Vbeta forward and 13 Jbeta reverse. The assay was immunoSEQ multiplex PCR, and TCRdb's table has in-frame clones only and misses some. This sample's table has roughly 42,000 clones. In regard to this clone: The antigen is undetermined.

The TCR was taken from a man aged 25-45 years in good health and CMV-seronegative. The sequencing sample was made of PBMCs. This chain joins TRBV9 and TRBJ2-3; possible D gene TRBD2, 5 bases. The DNA for the CDR3 is TGTGCCAGCAGCGTAGCAAGTTGGAGGGATACGCAGTATTTT. It translates to CASSVASWRDTQYF.